The following is a TCR beta chain sequence with its context. The data originate from a study of blood T cell repertoires in COVID-19. Study background: PBMCs, B-cell-depleted T cells, or T cells provided the cDNA or gDNA that made up the material.

In the original workflow: Estimates of nucleated cell counts were drawn from the amplification of reference gene primers. Libraries were prepared by immunoSEQ multiplex PCR; TCRdb keeps only in-frame clonotypes and omits some of them. That table gives V, J and clone size, and the DNA gave D and trimming. The table has under 300,000 clones, roughly 89% seen once. The TCR originated in a middle-aged woman who had recovered from COVID-19. Sequenced: PBMCs or T cells enriched from blood (not recorded which).

CDR3 loop: CASGGSGTNTGELFF. CDR3 bases: TGTGCCAGCGGTGGCAGCGGGACAAACACCGGGGAGCTGTTTTTT. The chain is built from TRBV21-1 and TRBJ2-2; the table's D call TRBD2 went unverified against the DNA. TRBV21-1 is classified as a pseudogene. The CDR3 sequence is 15 residues long.